This TCR beta chain was captured in a study of cytomegalovirus exposure and HLA in healthy donors. General observations from the study: Further analysis, carried out later, found HLA-associated TCR beta chains more clonally expanded than equally common other chains. The classifier reportedly diagnosed cytomegalovirus status with high sensitivity and specificity. Analyzed later, association rates of TCRs varied across HLA loci, with DRB1 most and HLA-C fewest. It was likely that a cluster of highly shared sequence variants was a sequencing artifact.

Use of 60 Vbeta and 13 Jbeta primers characterized the PCR. Some clones are missing from TCRdb's copy, which holds only in-frame ones; the method was immunoSEQ multiplex PCR. The sample yields some 110,000 clones, roughly 76% seen once. V gave up 5 bases and J gave up 8 bases; unmatched junction bases: 10. The CDR3 runs 15 residues. The germline CDR1 and CDR2 sequences are LNHNV and YYDKDF (reference sequence). In the case of this clone: The target antigen is unknown.

The TCR sequence derives from a young man in good health and CMV-seronegative. What was sequenced was PBMCs. This sequence joins TRBV15 and TRBJ1-4; 8 bases are shared with TRBD1. The CDR3 is CATSARQGTYEKLFF. The CDR3 DNA reads TGTGCCACCAGCGCCCGACAGGGGACATACGAAAAACTGTTTTTT.